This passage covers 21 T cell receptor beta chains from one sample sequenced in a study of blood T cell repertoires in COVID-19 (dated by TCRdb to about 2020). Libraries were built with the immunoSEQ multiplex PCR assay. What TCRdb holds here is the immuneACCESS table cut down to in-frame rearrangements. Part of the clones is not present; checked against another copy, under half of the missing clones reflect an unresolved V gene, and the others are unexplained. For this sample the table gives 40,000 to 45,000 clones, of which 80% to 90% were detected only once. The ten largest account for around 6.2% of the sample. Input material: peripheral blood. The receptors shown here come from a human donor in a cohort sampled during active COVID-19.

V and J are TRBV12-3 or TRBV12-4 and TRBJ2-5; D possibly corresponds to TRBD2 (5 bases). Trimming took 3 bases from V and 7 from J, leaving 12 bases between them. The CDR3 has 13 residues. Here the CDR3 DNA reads TGTGCCAGCAGTTTTAACCCGAGCGGGACCCAGTACTTC. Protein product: CASSFNPSGTQYF.

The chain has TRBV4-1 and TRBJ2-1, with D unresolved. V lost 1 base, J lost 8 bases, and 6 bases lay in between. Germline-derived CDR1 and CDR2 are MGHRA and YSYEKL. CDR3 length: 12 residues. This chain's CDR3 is CASSQGQDEQFF. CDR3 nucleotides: TGCGCCAGCAGCCAAGGGCAAGATGAGCAGTTCTTC.

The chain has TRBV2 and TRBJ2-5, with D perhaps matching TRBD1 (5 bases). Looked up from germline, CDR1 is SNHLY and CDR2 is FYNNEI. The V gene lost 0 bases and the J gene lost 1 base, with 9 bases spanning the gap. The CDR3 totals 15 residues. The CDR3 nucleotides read TGTGCCAGCAGTGAAGCCAGGGCCCCCCAAGAGACCCAGTACTTC. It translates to CASSEARAPQETQYF.

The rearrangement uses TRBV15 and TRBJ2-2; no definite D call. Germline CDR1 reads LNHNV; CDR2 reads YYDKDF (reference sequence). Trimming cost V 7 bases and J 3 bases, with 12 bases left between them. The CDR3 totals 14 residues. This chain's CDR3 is CATKSRSDTGELFF. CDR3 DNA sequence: TGTGCCACCAAGTCTAGGTCGGACACCGGGGAGCTGTTTTTT.

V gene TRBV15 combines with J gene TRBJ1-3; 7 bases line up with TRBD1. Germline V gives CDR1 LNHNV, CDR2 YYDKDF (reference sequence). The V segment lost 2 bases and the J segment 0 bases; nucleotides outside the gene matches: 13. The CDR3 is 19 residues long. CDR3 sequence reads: CATSRFRPGGSLSGNTIYF. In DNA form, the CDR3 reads TGTGCCACCAGCAGATTCCGGCCAGGGGGTTCCCTCTCTGGAAACACCATATATTTT.

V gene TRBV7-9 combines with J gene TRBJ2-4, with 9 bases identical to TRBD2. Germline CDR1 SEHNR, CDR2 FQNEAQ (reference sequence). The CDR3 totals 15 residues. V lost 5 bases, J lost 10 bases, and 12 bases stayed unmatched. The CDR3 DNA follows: TGTGCCAGCAGCATCCAAGCGGGAGGTCCCCCTATTCAGTACTTC. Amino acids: CASSIQAGGPPIQYF.

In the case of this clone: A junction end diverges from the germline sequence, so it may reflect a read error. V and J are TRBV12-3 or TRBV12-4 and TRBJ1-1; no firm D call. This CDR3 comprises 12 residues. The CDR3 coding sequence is TGTGCCAGCTGGAGCCGTCACACCGAAGCTTTCTTT. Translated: CASWSRHTEAFF.

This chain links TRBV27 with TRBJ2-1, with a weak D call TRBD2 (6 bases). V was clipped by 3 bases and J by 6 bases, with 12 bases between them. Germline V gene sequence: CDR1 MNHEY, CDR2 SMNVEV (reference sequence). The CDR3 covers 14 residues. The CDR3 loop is CASSFRIAVNEQFF. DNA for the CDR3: TGTGCCAGCAGTTTTAGAATAGCGGTCAATGAGCAGTTCTTC.

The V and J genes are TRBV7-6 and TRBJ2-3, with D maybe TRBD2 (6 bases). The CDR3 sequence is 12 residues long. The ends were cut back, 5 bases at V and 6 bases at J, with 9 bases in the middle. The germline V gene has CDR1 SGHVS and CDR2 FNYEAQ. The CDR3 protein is CASSPGTDTQYF. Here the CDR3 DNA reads TGTGCCAGCAGCCCTGGGACTGATACGCAGTATTTT.

The CDR3 protein is CASTVGGPQNTEAFF. CDR3 in DNA: TGTGCCAGTACCGTGGGGGGGCCGCAGAACACTGAAGCTTTCTTT. The genes are TRBV19 and TRBJ1-1; D may be TRBD1 (6 bases). Germline CDR1 reads LNHDA; CDR2 reads SQIVND (reference sequence). Trimming pared 7 bases from V and 1 base from J, leaving 16 bases between. This CDR3 spans 15 amino acids.

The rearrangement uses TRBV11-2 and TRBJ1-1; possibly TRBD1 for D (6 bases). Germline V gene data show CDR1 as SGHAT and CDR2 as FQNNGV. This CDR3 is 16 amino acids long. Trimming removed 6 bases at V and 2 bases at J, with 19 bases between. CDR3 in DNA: TGTGCCAGCAGGTGGACAGTATCGGCGGCTAACACTGAAGCTTTCTTT. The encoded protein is CASRWTVSAANTEAFF.

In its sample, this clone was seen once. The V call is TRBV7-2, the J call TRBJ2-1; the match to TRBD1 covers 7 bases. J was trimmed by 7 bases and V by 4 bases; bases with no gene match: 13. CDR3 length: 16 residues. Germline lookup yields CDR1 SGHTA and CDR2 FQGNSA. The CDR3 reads CASSSQRTLTGNEQFF. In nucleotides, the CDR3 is TGTGCCAGCAGCTCGCAGAGGACCTTGACAGGGAATGAGCAGTTCTTC.

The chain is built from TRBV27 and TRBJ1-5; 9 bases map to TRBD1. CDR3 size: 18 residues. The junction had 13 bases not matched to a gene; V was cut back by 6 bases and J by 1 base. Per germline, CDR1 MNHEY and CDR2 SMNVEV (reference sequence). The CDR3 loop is CASRSGTGHHISNQPQHF. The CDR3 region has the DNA TGTGCCAGCAGGTCCGGGACAGGGCACCATATAAGCAATCAGCCCCAGCATTTT.

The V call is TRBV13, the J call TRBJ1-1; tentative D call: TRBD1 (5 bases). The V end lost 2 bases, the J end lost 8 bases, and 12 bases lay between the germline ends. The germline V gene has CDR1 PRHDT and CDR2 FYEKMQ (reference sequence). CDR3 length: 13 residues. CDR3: CASSLLGDTEAFF. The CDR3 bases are TGTGCCAGCAGCTTATTAGGGGATACCGAAGCTTTCTTT.

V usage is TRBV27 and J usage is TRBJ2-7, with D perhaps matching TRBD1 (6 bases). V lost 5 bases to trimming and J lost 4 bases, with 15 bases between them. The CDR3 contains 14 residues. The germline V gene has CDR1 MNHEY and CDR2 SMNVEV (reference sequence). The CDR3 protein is CASSNPITGYEQYF. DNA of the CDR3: TGTGCCAGCAGTAACCCGATTACAGGGTACGAGCAGTACTTC.

The CDR3 region has the DNA TGTGCCAGCAGTTCCCGGACAGGCTCCCTAAGTGGCTACACCTTC. It is translated as CASSSRTGSLSGYTF. The V call is TRBV6-2 or TRBV6-3, the J call TRBJ1-2, with 7 bases lining up with TRBD1. V gave up 4 bases and J gave up 7 bases; unmatched junction bases: 12. The CDR3 is 15 amino acids. Germline V gene lookup returns CDR1 MNHEY and CDR2 SVGEGT.

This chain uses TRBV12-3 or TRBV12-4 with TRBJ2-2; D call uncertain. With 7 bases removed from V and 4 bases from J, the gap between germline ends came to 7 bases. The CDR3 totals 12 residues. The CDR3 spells CASISPTGELFF. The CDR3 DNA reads TGTGCCAGCATATCCCCCACCGGGGAGCTGTTTTTT.

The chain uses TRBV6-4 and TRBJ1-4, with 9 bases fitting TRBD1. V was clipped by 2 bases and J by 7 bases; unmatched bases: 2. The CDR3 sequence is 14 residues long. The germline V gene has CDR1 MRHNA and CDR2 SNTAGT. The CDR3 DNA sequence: TGTGCCAGCAGTGACGGGACAGGGAGTGAAAAACTGTTTTTT. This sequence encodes CASSDGTGSEKLFF.

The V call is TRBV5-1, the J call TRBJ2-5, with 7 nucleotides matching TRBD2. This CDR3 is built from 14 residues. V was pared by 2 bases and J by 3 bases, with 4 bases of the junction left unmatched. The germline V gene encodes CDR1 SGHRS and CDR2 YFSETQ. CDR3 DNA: TGCGCCAGCAGCTTAACGGCGGGGGAAGAGACCCAGTACTTC. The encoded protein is CASSLTAGEETQYF.

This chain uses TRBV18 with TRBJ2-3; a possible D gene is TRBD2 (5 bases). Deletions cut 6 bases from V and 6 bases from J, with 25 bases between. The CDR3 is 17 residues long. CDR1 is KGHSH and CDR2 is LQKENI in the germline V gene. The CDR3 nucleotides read TGTGCCAGCTCCCTAACTGTGGTGGCAGGAGGAGCTGATACGCAGTATTTT. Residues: CASSLTVVAGGADTQYF.

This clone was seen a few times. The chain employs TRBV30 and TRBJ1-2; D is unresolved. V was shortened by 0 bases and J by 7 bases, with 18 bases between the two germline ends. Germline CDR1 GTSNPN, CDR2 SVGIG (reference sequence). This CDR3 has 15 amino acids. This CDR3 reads CAWSVDFYVVGGYTF. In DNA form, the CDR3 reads TGTGCCTGGAGTGTAGATTTTTACGTTGTCGGTGGCTACACCTTC.